Listed below are T cell receptor beta chains from one sample, sequenced in a study of T cells in Graves' hyperthyroidism and ophthalmopathy. TCRdb reprocessed the multiplex PCR reads via MiXCR and lists one record per CDR3 protein. Altogether fewer than 500,000 distinct CDR3 sequences are present, about 14% being singletons, with the ten largest covering around 21%. Sequenced sample: blood. The source of these receptors is a man aged 25 to 45 with Graves' hyperthyroidism that later progressed to Graves' ophthalmopathy. Each CDR3 is given with its conserved first and last residue. D genes are given only for firm matches. Size tells how often a clone was seen (once, few, many) or the class of an expanded clone, and some rows leave it out.

v_gene	abundance	j_gene	d_gene	CDR3nt	CDR3aa
TRBV18	few	TRBJ2-1	.	TGTGCCAGCTCACGAGGTTCTTCCAATGAGCAGTTCTTC	CASSRGSSNEQFF
TRBV10-3	.	TRBJ1-2	.	TGTGCCATCAGTGAGAGTCACAGCCGCGTCTATGGCTACACCTTC	CAISESHSRVYGYTF
TRBV11-2	.	TRBJ1-2	.	TGTGCCAGCAGTTTGGCGGGAAATTCTGCCTATGGCTACACCTTC	CASSLAGNSAYGYTF
TRBV12-3/TRBV12-4	few	TRBJ1-6	TRBD1	TGTGCCAGCAGGTGGGGACAGTACGATTCACCCCTCCACTTT	CASRWGQYDSPLHF
TRBV6-2/TRBV6-3	many	TRBJ1-1	.	TGTGCCAGCAGTTATTGGGTGTCCTCTGAAGCTTTCTTT	CASSYWVSSEAFF
TRBV20-1	few	TRBJ2-5	.	TGCAGTGCTAGAGTGGAGGGGGAGCGGCCAGAGACCCAGTACTTC	CSARVEGERPETQYF
TRBV6-1	few	TRBJ2-7	.	TGTGCCAGCAGAGGCAAGGCGGGGAGCTCCTACGAGCAGTACTTC	CASRGKAGSSYEQYF
TRBV6-5	few	TRBJ2-1	TRBD2	TGTGCCAGCAGTTATGGGCTAGCGGGGGGCTACAATGAGCAGTTCTTC	CASSYGLAGGYNEQFF
TRBV6-1	.	TRBJ1-6	.	TGTGCCAGCAGTGGAGCCGAACGCTCCCTCCACTTT	CASSGAERSLHF
TRBV15	many	TRBJ2-2	.	TGTGCCACCAGCAGAGCGACAGGCCTGAACACCGGGGAGCTGTTTTTT	CATSRATGLNTGELFF
TRBV27	many	TRBJ1-2	.	TGTGCCAGCAGAGGGTGGGGGGTCGCTAACTATGGCTACACCTTC	CASRGWGVANYGYTF
TRBV6-1	many	TRBJ1-5	.	TGTGCCACCATTAAAACCAGGGGAAACGATCAGCCCCAGCATTTT	CATIKTRGNDQPQHF
TRBV2	.	TRBJ2-7	.	TGTGCCAGCAGCGCGGGACAGTTGAGGGGTCCCTACGAGCAGTACTTC	CASSAGQLRGPYEQYF
TRBV6-6	few	TRBJ1-2	.	TGTGCCAGCAGTTACTCTGGTGAAGGGGTTACTAACTATGGCTACACCTTC	CASSYSGEGVTNYGYTF
TRBV7-9	.	TRBJ2-5	.	TGTGCCAGCAGCATCAGCCGGGGGCTTCAAGAGACCCAGTACTTC	CASSISRGLQETQYF
TRBV5-1	many	TRBJ1-5	.	TGCGCCAGCAGCTTGGGCCAGGGAGGCCATCAGCCCCAGCATTTT	CASSLGQGGHQPQHF
TRBV2	many	TRBJ2-2	.	TGTGCCAGCAGTGAAGCCTATACAGGGGAGCTGTTTTTT	CASSEAYTGELFF
TRBV6-6	.	TRBJ2-7	TRBD1	TGTGCCAGCAGTTACTCGATATCGGACAGGGGCTACGAGCAGTACTTC	CASSYSISDRGYEQYF
TRBV27	many	TRBJ2-5	.	TGTGCCAGCAGTTTATGGGGGGCTCAAGAGACCCAGTACTTC	CASSLWGAQETQYF
TRBV28	many	TRBJ1-2	TRBD1	TGTGCCAGCAGACCCCGGGACAGGGGGCAGGGTGGCTACACCTTC	CASRPRDRGQGGYTF
TRBV30	many	TRBJ1-1	.	TGTGCCTTCTTTCGACCCGCGAACACTGAAGCTTTCTTT	CAFFRPANTEAFF
TRBV11-3	many	TRBJ1-2	.	TGTGCCAGCAGCTTAGCCGCGGCGGATAACTATGGCTACACCTTC	CASSLAAADNYGYTF
TRBV2	many	TRBJ2-1	TRBD2	TGTGCCAGCAGACCGGCGGGGGGGCCGGGTCCATCTAAGTTCTTC	CASRPAGGPGPSKFF
TRBV5-1	many	TRBJ1-1	.	TGCGCCAGCAGCTTGGCAAGCCAGGGTGCTGAAGCTTTCTTT	CASSLASQGAEAFF
TRBV19	few	TRBJ2-2	.	TGTGCCAGTAGTTCCCTTGGGGTCCTGAGAACCGGGGAGCTGTTTTTT	CASSSLGVLRTGELFF
TRBV2	many	TRBJ1-5	.	TGTGCCAGCAGGGCAGACGGAAGCAATCAGCCCCAGCATTTT	CASRADGSNQPQHF
TRBV5-1	many	TRBJ1-2	.	TGCGCCAGCAGCTTGGAATCCGAAGACTATGGCTACACCTTC	CASSLESEDYGYTF
TRBV11-2	many	TRBJ2-1	.	TGTGCCAGCAGCCCCTCGGGACTCGTGGACAATGAGCAGTTCTTC	CASSPSGLVDNEQFF
TRBV3-1	.	TRBJ2-1	.	TGTGCCAGCAGCCAAGCGGGCGGACACAATGAGCAGTTCTTC	CASSQAGGHNEQFF
TRBV20-1	few	TRBJ2-4	.	TGCAGTGCTAGCGCCGGCAGGGGAACCAAAAACATTCAGTACTTC	CSASAGRGTKNIQYF
TRBV20-1	many	TRBJ2-7	TRBD1	TGCAGTGCTAGCGGGACAGGGGGCTTGTACGAGCAGTACTTC	CSASGTGGLYEQYF
TRBV28	many	TRBJ2-3	.	TGTGCCAGCAGTACCGGGACTGCTGCAGATACGCAGTATTTT	CASSTGTAADTQYF
TRBV6-5	many	TRBJ1-2	.	TGTGCCAGCAGTTACGGAGGGACCAAGGACTATGGCTACACCTTC	CASSYGGTKDYGYTF
TRBV14	many	TRBJ1-2	.	TGTGCCAGCAGCCGGATACTCGGGGACGGACCCAACTATGGCTACACCTTC	CASSRILGDGPNYGYTF
TRBV27	many	TRBJ2-1	TRBD2	TGTGCCATAGGGACTAGCGGCTACAATGAGCAGTTCTTC	CAIGTSGYNEQFF
TRBV12-3/TRBV12-4	many	TRBJ1-4	TRBD1	TGTGCCAGCAGTTATCGGACAGGGGGGGGTGAAAAACTGTTTTTT	CASSYRTGGGEKLFF
TRBV7-9	many	TRBJ1-5	.	TGTGCCAGCAGCTTAGCGCTAGATCAGCCCCAGCATTTT	CASSLALDQPQHF
TRBV12-3/TRBV12-4	many	TRBJ1-3	.	TGTGCCAGCAGTAGAGGTCAACCCGGGGGAAACACCATATATTTT	CASSRGQPGGNTIYF
TRBV7-8	many	TRBJ1-5	TRBD1	TGTGCCAGCAGCTTTGGACAGGCCCAAATTAGCAATCAGCCCCAGCATTTT	CASSFGQAQISNQPQHF
TRBV6-1	many	TRBJ2-1	TRBD2	TGTGCCAGCAGTTCCGGGACTAGCGGTTCCTACAATGAGCAGTTCTTC	CASSSGTSGSYNEQFF
TRBV29-1	many	TRBJ1-3	.	TGCAGCGTTGTTTCTATGTTTGGAAACACCATATATTTT	CSVVSMFGNTIYF
TRBV7-8	many	TRBJ1-1	.	TGTGCCAGCAGTCCGGCCAGGGTTTCGTGGGCTGAAGCTTTCTTT	CASSPARVSWAEAFF
TRBV4-1	.	TRBJ2-1	TRBD1	TGCGCCAGCAGCCGGCACGGGGACAGGGCCAATGAGCAGTTCTTC	CASSRHGDRANEQFF